Presented here are 15 T cell receptor beta chains from one specimen sequenced in a study of blood T cell repertoires in COVID-19. Libraries were prepared by immunoSEQ multiplex PCR; TCRdb keeps only in-frame clonotypes and omits some of them. The sample has 110,000 to 150,000 clones, over 75% seen once; the top ten hold 44%. Sequenced: peripheral blood. The receptors shown here come from a human donor in a cohort sampled during active COVID-19.

For the CDR3, the DNA is TGTGCCAGCAGCTTGGGCGGGAGGAACGGAGATACGCAGTATTTT. Translation: CASSLGGRNGDTQYF. This rearrangement joins TRBV5-4 to TRBJ2-3, with 8 bases aligning to TRBD2. Trimming cost V 0 bases and J 5 bases; bases outside gene matches: 5. CDR1 SGHNT and CDR2 YYREEE come from the germline V gene (reference sequence). The CDR3 length is 15 residues. Filled out from reference TRBV5-4 and TRBJ2-3, the complete variable domain reads ETGVTQSPTHLIKTRGQQVTLRCSSQSGHNTVSWYQQALGQGPQFIFQYYREEENGRGNFPPRFSGLQFPNYSSELNVNALELDDSALYLCASSLGGRNGDTQYFGPGTRLTVL.

The chain links TRBV19 to TRBJ2-2, with 8 nucleotides matching TRBD2. The length of the CDR3 is 14 residues. CDR1 and CDR2 (germline): LNHDA, SQIVND (reference sequence). The ends lost 4 bases at V and 7 bases at J; junction bases unmatched: 5. CDR3 coding DNA: TGTGCCAGTAGTAAGCGGGAGAAAAACGGGGAGCTGTTTTTT. Amino acids: CASSKREKNGELFF.

V usage is TRBV3-1 (or the pseudogene TRBV3-2) and J usage is TRBJ1-2, with a tentative D call TRBD1 (6 bases). This CDR3 contains 12 residues. Trimming took off 7 bases at V and 7 bases at J, with 13 bases between the two ends. Germline-derived CDR1 and CDR2 are LGHDT and YNNKEL (reference sequence). This CDR3 reads CASTKQGSGYTF. The CDR3 DNA is TGTGCCAGCACTAAACAGGGAAGTGGCTACACCTTC.

This clone occurred once. The chain couples TRBV29-1 to TRBJ2-1; 7 bases are a match to TRBD2. The germline CDR1 and CDR2 sequences are SQVTM and ANQGSEA. The CDR3 runs 14 residues. Germline trimming cut 6 bases from V and 0 bases from J; bases unmatched to any gene: 5. The CDR3 DNA reads TGCAGCGTAGGTAGCGGGCCCTCCTACAATGAGCAGTTCTTC. Its translation is CSVGSGPSYNEQFF.

The chain has TRBV4-3 and TRBJ1-2; TRBD1 is a possible D gene (5 bases). Germline assignment: CDR1 LGHNA and CDR2 YSLEER. The CDR3 runs to 15 residues. The V end lost 0 bases, the J end lost 0 bases, and 8 bases lay between the germline ends. The CDR3 here is CASSQDGGANYGYTF. In DNA form, the CDR3 reads TGCGCCAGCAGCCAAGACGGGGGAGCTAACTATGGCTACACCTTC.

The V and J genes are TRBV18 and TRBJ1-1; the D is unclear. The ends were cut back, 8 bases at V and 3 bases at J, with 7 bases in the middle. Germline CDR1 KGHSH, CDR2 LQKENI. The CDR3 has 11 residues. CDR3 residues: CASRTDTEAFF. CDR3 bases: TGTGCCAGCCGTACTGACACTGAAGCTTTCTTT.

The chain employs TRBV18 and TRBJ1-4, with a possible D match to TRBD1 (5 bases). The CDR3 has 17 amino acids. Between the trimmed V and J ends, which lost 3 bases and 0 bases, there was a span of 14 bases. Germline V CDR1 and CDR2: KGHSH, LQKENI. DNA for the CDR3: TGTGCCAGCTCACCCTTTTCGACAGATACAACTAATGAAAAACTGTTTTTT. It is translated as CASSPFSTDTTNEKLFF. The full variable domain, completed using reference TRBV18 and TRBJ1-4, is NAGVMQNPRHLVRRRGQEARLRCSPMKGHSHVYWYRQLPEEGLKFMVYLQKENIIDESGMPKERFSAEFPKEGPSILRIQQVVRGDSAAYFCASSPFSTDTTNEKLFFGSGTQLSVL.

This clone was counted a single time. The chain recombines TRBV29-1 with TRBJ1-2, with 8 bases aligning to TRBD1. The CDR3 runs to 13 residues. Germline-derived CDR1 and CDR2 are SQVTM and ANQGSEA. The junction had 8 bases not matched to a gene; V was cut back by 6 bases and J by 5 bases. The CDR3 loop reads CSVQDRGWYGYTF. The CDR3 coding sequence is TGCAGCGTACAAGACAGGGGATGGTATGGCTACACCTTC.

This clone has just a few counts. This chain links TRBV5-4 with TRBJ2-7; 7 positions match TRBD1. This CDR3 has 13 amino acids. Germline trimming cut 4 bases from V and 2 bases from J; bases unmatched to any gene: 3. Germline loops: CDR1 SGHNT, CDR2 YYREEE (reference sequence). The DNA for the CDR3 is TGTGCCAGCAGCCCGGACAGGACCTACGAGCAGTACTTC. Translating gives CASSPDRTYEQYF.

The CDR3 sequence: CASSQPGGSYYGYTF. CDR3 sequence (DNA): TGCGCCAGCAGCCAGCCAGGGGGGAGCTACTATGGCTACACCTTC. V usage is TRBV4-1 and J usage is TRBJ1-2; 7 bases agree with TRBD1. With V trimmed by 3 bases and J by 3 bases, 7 bases remained unmatched. The V gene's germline CDR1 is MGHRA and CDR2 YSYEKL. The CDR3 extends over 15 amino acids.

The chain carries TRBV11-3 and TRBJ2-5, with no clear D. CDR1 SGHNT and CDR2 YENEEA come from the germline V gene. CDR3 size: 12 residues. V lost 0 bases and J lost 5, with 4 bases in between. DNA of the CDR3: TGTGCCAGCAGCTTAGACGAGGAGACCCAGTACTTC. Protein sequence: CASSLDEETQYF.

The CDR3 DNA follows: TGTGCCAGCAGTCAACTATCCAATGAGCAGTTCTTC. Translated: CASSQLSNEQFF. The chain combines TRBV3-1 (or the pseudogene TRBV3-2) with TRBJ2-1; D unresolved. CDR3 length: 12 amino acids. Looked up from germline, CDR1 is LGHDT and CDR2 is YNNKEL (reference sequence). V dropped 6 bases and J dropped 6 bases, with 9 bases sitting between them.

This rearrangement joins TRBV3-1 (or the pseudogene TRBV3-2) to TRBJ1-3, with a possible D match to TRBD1 (6 bases). Germline V CDR1 and CDR2: LGHDT, YNNKEL (reference sequence). Trimming shortened V by 4 bases and J by 8 bases, and 12 bases separated the two germline ends. The CDR3 spans 13 residues. The CDR3: CASSPTGRDTIYF. CDR3 bases: TGTGCCAGCAGCCCGACAGGAAGGGACACCATATATTTT.

This sequence joins TRBV6-5 and TRBJ2-7, with 9 bases fitting TRBD1. The CDR3 loop spans 15 amino acids. Trimming removed 7 bases from V and 6 bases from J; junction bases left unmatched: 13. Germline V gene data show CDR1 as MNHEY and CDR2 as SVGAGI. This CDR3 is CASTSQRTGEIEQYV. The CDR3 DNA reads TGTGCCAGCACCTCTCAAAGGACAGGGGAAATCGAGCAGTACGTC.

The genes are TRBV19 and TRBJ1-3, with 7 bases matching TRBD1. Germline V CDR1 and CDR2: LNHDA, SQIVND (reference sequence). CDR3 length: 15 residues. The trim removed 5 bases at V and 4 bases at J, leaving 8 bases unmatched. The CDR3 DNA follows: TGTGCCAGTAGTTTTACAGGGGCCGACGGAAACACCATATATTTT. Translated, it gives CASSFTGADGNTIYF.